A selection of T cell receptor beta chains follows, all from one sample in a study of cytomegalovirus exposure and HLA in healthy donors. Data came from immunoSEQ multiplex PCR; TCRdb stores just in-frame clones and leaves some out. Here the sample spans about 140,000 clones, around 90% being singletons. Specimen: PBMCs. The source is a middle-aged woman in good health and CMV-seronegative. Both conserved end residues are part of each CDR3. Clone size is given for some rows only: seen once, a few or many times, or a class if the clone is expanded.

V gene	J gene	clone size	CDR3 protein
TRBV7-6	TRBJ2-5	.	CASREGSGSFGETQYF
TRBV11-1	.	.	CASSPNSGTDSYEQYF
TRBV19	TRBJ1-2	once	CASRPTTGESGGYTF
TRBV7-9	TRBJ1-4	.	CASSIQGAVEKLFF
TRBV7-9	TRBJ1-1	.	CASSLGQEAFF
TRBV5-4	TRBJ1-6	.	CASSYGGSPLHF
TRBV28	TRBJ2-2	.	CASARTGGNTGELFF
TRBV5-1	TRBJ2-7	.	CASSLGPGGPYEQYF
TRBV7-2	TRBJ2-7	.	CASSTMKGLAGSYEQYF
TRBV28	TRBJ1-2	.	CASWSGQSYGYTF
TRBV13	TRBJ1-2	.	CASTLGTGYNYGYTF
TRBV11-3	TRBJ2-7	.	CASSLGPDRDYEQYF
TRBV4-3	TRBJ2-2	few	CASSQETDRYTGELFF
TRBV28	TRBJ2-7	.	CASSFQSGSSDEQYF
TRBV5-6	TRBJ2-7	few	CASSLGTETYEQYF
TRBV11-2	TRBJ2-3	.	CASSVLAGGGDTQYF
TRBV7-2	TRBJ1-4	.	CASSLSQGREKLFF
TRBV7-3	TRBJ2-5	.	CASSLRAQETQYF
TRBV18	TRBJ2-7	once	CASSPPGLSRNEQYF
TRBV5-1	TRBJ2-7	.	CASSLETGGRHEQYF
TRBV5-1	TRBJ2-2	.	CASSLGTSGSTGELFF
TRBV11-2	TRBJ2-7	.	CASSFSTIHEQYF
TRBV5-6	TRBJ1-6	.	CASSLWGSFSPLHF
TRBV7-9	TRBJ1-1	.	CSSSSQGNTEAFF
TRBV5-1	TRBJ2-1	.	CASSSSLLAGGPGSYNEQFF
TRBV19	TRBJ2-2	.	CASSIGQGRNTGELFF
TRBV5-1	TRBJ1-2	.	CASSFGGGAYGYTF
TRBV2	TRBJ1-3	.	CASSRQISGNTIYF
TRBV20-1	TRBJ1-2	once	CSAWGDYGYTF
TRBV19	TRBJ1-4	.	CASKQGRWNEKLFF
TRBV5-1	TRBJ2-7	.	CASSLGQGAYEQYF
TRBV29-1	TRBJ2-7	.	CSAFPCQAYEQYF
TRBV5-4	TRBJ2-1	.	CASSLAGVRGEQFF
TRBV10-2	TRBJ2-7	.	CASRKGQGADEQYF
TRBV9	TRBJ1-3	.	CASSITGGGGGNTIYF
TRBV6-5	TRBJ1-1	once	CASSFGRATEAFF
TRBV27	TRBJ2-7	.	CASSLMGTEKPYEQYF
TRBV6-6	TRBJ2-1	.	CASRGGGLAGYNEQFF
TRBV5-4	TRBJ2-1	.	CASSLASGEDNEQFF
TRBV27	TRBJ2-7	few	CASSLGSGGYEQYF
TRBV5-1	TRBJ1-1	.	CASSLGGQGRTEAFF
TRBV7-9	TRBJ1-2	.	CASSLAALDYGYTF
TRBV12-5	TRBJ2-7	.	CASGFSRDEQYF
TRBV5-1	.	.	CASSLGGTSGSYEQYF
TRBV7-2	TRBJ1-2	few	CASSQSGTTYGYTF
TRBV10-2	TRBJ2-7	.	CASSDSLNSGSGRYEQYF
TRBV27	TRBJ1-2	.	CASSFTPNYGYTF
TRBV6-1	TRBJ2-3	.	CASYRADLGDTQYF
TRBV19	TRBJ2-7	.	CASSIRGTYEQYF
TRBV13	TRBJ1-1	.	CASSLGRWAEAFF
TRBV28	TRBJ2-3	.	CASSLRQVTQYF
TRBV27	TRBJ2-5	.	CASSLWQGIETQYF
TRBV19	TRBJ2-3	.	CASSLRTGRGEGPTDTQYF
TRBV11-2	.	.	CASSLAVEASYEQYF
TRBV18	TRBJ2-5	.	CASSLSRGSLETQYF
TRBV5-1	TRBJ2-2	.	CASSLVSSSTGELFF
TRBV28	TRBJ1-1	.	CASSTYKGTKNTEAFF
TRBV30	TRBJ1-2	once	CAWTQNLVFYGYTF